Included here is one T cell receptor beta chain sequence, with context. No antigen is known for it. No much larger clonotype is one base removed from it; base qualities were not supplied. These data are taken from a study of T cell responses to AZD1222 COVID-19 vaccine (dated by TCRdb to about 2021). Study-level background: AZD1222 recipients whose second dose came at about 4 weeks and those whose second dose came at about 12 weeks were combined into one group, since spike-specific TCR depth and breadth did not differ between the two schedules. Trial participants were enrolled by age into 18-55, 56-69 and 70-plus year subgroups, with approximately 160, 26 and 62 TCR-sequenced participants respectively. TCR sequencing covered over 230 trial participants: nearly 210 given two doses of AZD1222 and about 26 given two doses of MenACWY control vaccine.

Read against the paper, the sample's time point label means: baseline before first vaccination. Vaccinee samples came from UK trials COV001 and COV002, including a single-blind randomized controlled phase 2/3 trial of AZD1222 (ChAdOx1 nCoV-19) in healthy adults. Trial participant PBMC samples were collected at day 0 and day 28 after the second dose for TCRbeta chain sequencing. Paper-wide results and their limitations: The 56-69-year group was small, and its depth increase did not reach significance, likely because of low power. The vaccine-associated CD4 TCRs covered the entire spike protein, and the dominant responses fell in regions 160-218 and 743-854. Conclusions about previously exposed vaccinees are limited because only five to seven AZD1222 recipients were SARS-CoV-2 seropositive at baseline. Because no samples from the day 14 peak response were available, repertoires could be characterized only after the peak T cell response. After two AZD1222 doses, both the breadth and the depth of spike-specific TCRs were significantly higher than at day 0 and than in MenACWY recipients. Reportedly, close to half of the unique spike-specific TCRs recognized epitopes lying outside the regions that are mutated in the B.1.351 and B.1.1.7 variants. Most participants were white British and females outnumbered males, and the authors suggested that clonal diversity may have been underestimated.

The CDR3 regions of human TCRbeta chains were analyzed by immunosequencing. The source study handled its data this way. TCRs in the repertoires were compared against a reference library of SARS-CoV-2-specific TCRs that had been generated with the MIRA antigen-specificity platform. Breadth was defined as the fraction of unique TCRs that were SARS-CoV-2-associated, and depth was defined as the fraction of total T cells that were SARS-CoV-2-associated. Each spike-specific TCR was assigned to its reactive spike region and to a CD4 or CD8 class using the MIRA data. Log10-transformed breadth and depth values were compared by one-way ANOVA with Sidak's multiple comparisons tests. TCRdb took this table from immuneACCESS and kept in-frame rearrangements with V and J called. Such tables lack part of the clones; where checked against another copy, unresolved V genes explain under half of the gap, and the rest is unexplained. V, J and clone size were drawn from that table, and D and trimming were deduced from the DNA. The sample data list tens of thousands of clones, and more than 80% of these were observed just once. Roughly 31% of the sample is in the top ten clones.

As encoded in the germline V gene, CDR1 is SGHAT while CDR2 is FQNNGV. V is reduced by 0 bases and J by 0 bases, leaving a spacing of 6 bases between them. The CDR3 covers 15 residues, taking in both the cysteine and the phenylalanine. Only the CDR3 portion is preserved as DNA: 45 bases, with reading frame beginning at the first base. The source is an adult in good health. The chain uses TRBV11-2 and TRBJ2-1, with the D gene uncertain. The sample consisted of peripheral blood, taken on day 0 of AZD1222 vaccination. The DNA reads TGTGCCAGCAGCTTAGAGTACGGCTCCTACAATGAGCAGTTCTTC. This encodes CASSLEYGSYNEQFF.